The TCR beta chain described here comes from a study of T cells in Graves' hyperthyroidism and ophthalmopathy. CDR3 length: 13 amino acids. Germline values: CDR1 GTSNPN, CDR2 SVGIG (reference sequence). Deletions cut 4 bases from V and 0 bases from J, with 8 bases between. RNA transcripts gave rise to amplified TCR beta CDR3 regions. TCR CDR3 underwent first-round RT-PCR with the HTBI primer set. Via MiXCR, TCRdb re-called the multiplex PCR reads, giving one row per CDR3 protein. The data hold about 500,000 distinct CDR3 sequences, with 15% to 20% observed a single time. The table lists this clonotype with many counts.

This rearrangement joins TRBV30 to TRBJ2-3, with D unresolved. The sample was blood. The clonotype originates from a woman aged 18-30 years with Graves' ophthalmopathy. The CDR3 DNA is TGTGCCTGGACTTCACAAAGCACAGATACGCAGTATTTT. It yields the protein CAWTSQSTDTQYF.